What follows are 29 T cell receptor beta chains derived from one specimen sequenced in a study of cytomegalovirus exposure and HLA in healthy donors (dated by TCRdb to the late 2010s). The library was made by the immunoSEQ multiplex PCR assay. For the multiplex PCR, a mixture combining 60 forward primers for TCR Vbeta segments and 13 reverse primers for TCR Jbeta segments was used. TCRdb mirrors the immuneACCESS table, restricted to in-frame sequences. Some clones are absent from its copies; in checked studies, under half trace to an unresolved V gene, and the reason for the others is unknown. The sample table shows over 150,000 clones, and over 70% are seen once. Jointly, the top ten make up about 1.6% of the sample. Sequencing used PBMCs. Receptor source: a woman aged 18-29 years in good health and CMV-seronegative.

The chain combines TRBV6-5 with TRBJ1-1, with a weak D call TRBD1 (5 bases). CDR1 is MNHEY, CDR2 SVGAGI, per germline. V was shortened by 2 bases and J by 4 bases, with 14 bases between the two germline ends. This CDR3 comprises 15 residues. The CDR3 is CASSYGQGRSTEAFF. The CDR3, as DNA: TGTGCCAGCAGTTACGGGCAGGGTCGGAGCACTGAAGCTTTCTTT.

Only a few counts were recorded for this clone. The genes are TRBV4-1 and TRBJ2-1; D possibly corresponds to TRBD1 (6 bases). Germline V CDR1 and CDR2: MGHRA, YSYEKL. Trimming cost V 1 base and J 7 bases, with 11 bases left between them. CDR3 size: 14 residues. The CDR3 nucleotides are TGCGCCAGCAGCCAAGTTACAGGGTTTAATGAGCAGTTCTTC. Translating it yields CASSQVTGFNEQFF.

A remark on this clone: One end of the junction does not line up with germline, which may come from a read error. This chain links TRBV4-1 with TRBJ1-3; no definite D call. The CDR3 extends over 12 amino acids. Germline V lookup: CDR1 MGHRA, CDR2 YSYEKL. The CDR3 sequence is CASSEEHNPIYF. As DNA, the CDR3 is TGCGCCAGCAGCGAAGAACATAATCCCATATATTTT.

This chain uses TRBV7-9 with TRBJ2-5; 7 nucleotides line up with TRBD2. Per the germline V gene, CDR1 is SEHNR and CDR2 is FQNEAQ (reference sequence). This CDR3 is 16 amino acids long. After removal of 3 bases from V and 2 bases from J, the junction contained 9 bases not matched to a gene. The CDR3 nucleotides read TGTGCCAGCAGCTTTATCGGGTCCGGGGGGCAAGAGACCCAGTACTTC. Protein: CASSFIGSGGQETQYF.

This chain uses TRBV28 with TRBJ1-5; D is possibly TRBD1 (5 bases). V lost 4 bases and J 8 bases, leaving 15 bases between the germline ends. CDR1 and CDR2 (germline): MDHEN, SYDVKM. The CDR3 spans 14 residues. CDR3 DNA sequence: TGTGCCAGCAGTTCCGGACGGGGGAACGAGCCCCAGCATTTT. The encoded protein is CASSSGRGNEPQHF.

CDR3 DNA sequence: TGTGCCAGCAGTGAAGGTCCGGCTAACTATGGCTACACCTTC. As protein: CASSEGPANYGYTF. The rearrangement links TRBV6-1 to TRBJ1-2; D gene unclear. CDR1 MNHNS and CDR2 SASEGT come from the germline V gene. The CDR3 extends over 14 amino acids. V was shortened by 1 base and J by 0 bases, with 6 bases between the two germline ends.

The chain carries TRBV19 and TRBJ1-5, with a tentative D call TRBD1 (6 bases). The V gene's germline CDR1 is LNHDA and CDR2 SQIVND (reference sequence). Trimming took off 7 bases at V and 1 base at J, with 11 bases between the two ends. The CDR3 is made up of 14 amino acids. Here the CDR3 DNA reads TGTGCCAGTACCCAGGGGAGAAGCAATCAGCCCCAGCATTTT. It translates to CASTQGRSNQPQHF.

This chain joins TRBV4-2 and TRBJ2-7; perhaps TRBD2 as D (5 bases). The V and J ends lost 4 bases and 3 bases respectively, with 25 bases between them. From germline, CDR1 is LGHNA and CDR2 YNFKEQ. CDR3 length: 18 residues. The CDR3 loop reads CASSPLGSAAAANYEQYF. The CDR3 DNA is TGTGCCAGCAGCCCACTGGGGTCGGCGGCAGCGGCCAACTACGAGCAGTACTTC.

The chain has TRBV7-9 and TRBJ1-6, with 7 bases fitting TRBD1. There are 15 residues in the CDR3. V gave up 8 bases and J gave up 1 base; unmatched junction bases: 5. CDR1 and CDR2 from the germline V gene are SEHNR and FQNEAQ (reference sequence). CDR3 bases: TGTGCCAGCGCCCAGGGGGTGTCCTATAATTCACCCCTCCACTTT. Its translation is CASAQGVSYNSPLHF.

This chain links TRBV7-3 with TRBJ1-5, with TRBD1 identical over 7 bases. Germline V lookup: CDR1 SGHTA, CDR2 FQGTGA. J lost 3 bases, V lost 5 bases, and 16 bases had no gene match. The CDR3 is 18 amino acids. The CDR3 nucleotides read TGTGCCAGCAGCCCAAAAAAAGAGGGACAGCAGTTCAATCAGCCCCAGCATTTT. Its translation is CASSPKKEGQQFNQPQHF.

The V call is TRBV18, the J call TRBJ2-1, with 15 bases lining up with TRBD2. Germline V lookup: CDR1 KGHSH, CDR2 LQKENI. The CDR3 consists of 17 residues. Losses at the gene ends were 3 bases for V and 9 bases for J; bases not matched to a gene: 9. The chain's CDR3 is CASSPPGLAGGISEQFF. The CDR3 DNA follows: TGTGCCAGCTCACCGCCGGGACTAGCGGGAGGAATCAGTGAGCAGTTCTTC.

This chain joins TRBV28 and TRBJ1-5, with 7 positions matching TRBD1. The CDR3 is 18 amino acids. The trim removed 6 bases at V and 0 bases at J, leaving 14 bases unmatched. The germline V gene has CDR1 MDHEN and CDR2 SYDVKM. The CDR3 nucleotides are TGTGCCAGCAGAAGACAGGGAACGGCGCTTTATAGCAATCAGCCCCAGCATTTT. Protein sequence: CASRRQGTALYSNQPQHF.

For this clone: A junction boundary mismatches the germline segment, possibly from a read error. The same CDR3 arises from other DNA sequences in this sample as well. The V and J genes are TRBV11-2 and TRBJ1-2; D is uncertain. The germline gives CDR1 SGHAT, CDR2 FQNNGV. The CDR3 contains 13 residues. The CDR3 DNA reads as TGCGCCAGCAGCTTCAGGCAACACTATGGCTACACCTTC. Protein: CASSFRQHYGYTF.

This clone appeared a single time. The chain links TRBV6-5 to TRBJ2-1; D is possibly TRBD2 (6 bases). V was shortened by 2 bases and J by 8 bases, with 16 bases between the two germline ends. The germline V gene encodes CDR1 MNHEY and CDR2 SVGAGI. The CDR3 consists of 15 residues. Here the CDR3 DNA reads TGTGCCAGCAGTTACCAGACTAGGCTCTATCATGAGCAGTTCTTC. Its protein is CASSYQTRLYHEQFF.

The rearrangement links TRBV27 to TRBJ2-7; D ambiguous. This CDR3 contains 12 residues. Germline values: CDR1 MNHEY, CDR2 SMNVEV (reference sequence). Deletions cut 4 bases from V and 7 bases from J, with 11 bases between. CDR3 DNA: TGTGCCAGCAGTTCCCCCCAGTGGGAGCAGTACTTC. Its protein is CASSSPQWEQYF.

This sequence joins TRBV6-5 and TRBJ2-3, with a possible D match to TRBD2 (5 bases). Trimming cost V 6 bases and J 6 bases, with 10 bases left between them. Germline V gives CDR1 MNHEY, CDR2 SVGAGI. CDR3 length: 12 amino acids. CDR3 sequence (DNA): TGTGCCAGCAGCCGGGGTGTCGATACGCAGTATTTT. Translation gives CASSRGVDTQYF.

The chain carries TRBV7-8 and TRBJ1-5; D is unclear. Trimming took 5 bases from V and 9 from J, leaving 14 bases between them. The CDR3 totals 13 residues. Germline V CDR1 and CDR2: SGHVS, FQNEAQ. This CDR3 reads CASSTTGMRPQHF. The CDR3 bases are TGTGCCAGCAGCACCACGGGTATGCGGCCCCAGCATTTT.

In the case of this clone: The same CDR3 arises from other DNA sequences in this sample as well. The rearrangement links TRBV19 to TRBJ1-1, with D possibly being TRBD1 (5 bases). CDR1 and CDR2 from the germline V gene are LNHDA and SQIVND (reference sequence). This CDR3 spans 15 amino acids. V shed 2 bases and J shed 4 bases, with 14 bases lying between them. The CDR3 DNA reads TGTGCCAGTAGTATAACTTCAGGGTCCGGCACTGAAGCTTTCTTT. This translates into CASSITSGSGTEAFF.

This clone was counted between two and nine times. The V gene is TRBV6-1, the J gene TRBJ1-2, with a weak D call TRBD1 (6 bases). V was clipped by 6 bases and J by 7 bases, with 12 bases between them. This CDR3 spans 12 amino acids. Germline values: CDR1 MNHNS, CDR2 SASEGT. DNA for the CDR3: TGTGCCAGCAGCGCAGGGGAAGGTGGCTACACCTTC. It yields the protein CASSAGEGGYTF.

This clone was observed a handful of times. The chain couples TRBV4-2 to TRBJ1-6, with TRBD1 matching 9 bases. Germline CDR1 reads LGHNA; CDR2 reads YNFKEQ. V was pared by 3 bases and J by 0 bases, with 15 bases of the junction left unmatched. This CDR3 is 21 amino acids long. CDR3 DNA: TGTGCCAGCAGCCAGAATTTACCGGGACAGGGCTTATTCTCCTATAATTCACCCCTCCACTTT. Encoded protein: CASSQNLPGQGLFSYNSPLHF.

The chain is built from TRBV9 and TRBJ2-5; 10 positions match TRBD2. This CDR3 contains 15 residues. CDR1 is SGDLS and CDR2 is YYNGEE in the germline V gene. J lost 4 bases, V lost 5 bases, and 8 bases had no gene match. The CDR3, as DNA: TGTGCCAGCAGTGGGGGGAGCGGGGGGGCAGAGACCCAGTACTTC. This translates into CASSGGSGGAETQYF.

The chain has TRBV9 and TRBJ1-2, with TRBD1 as a possible D gene (6 bases). CDR3 length: 13 amino acids. Per germline, CDR1 SGDLS and CDR2 YYNGEE. With 3 bases removed from V and 4 bases from J, the gap between germline ends came to 10 bases. DNA of the CDR3: TGTGCCAGCAGCGGACGGACAGTCTATGGCTACACCTTC. It translates to CASSGRTVYGYTF. The whole variable domain, remainder taken from reference TRBV9 and TRBJ1-2, is DSGVTQTPKHLITATGQRVTLRCSPRSGDLSVYWYQQSLDQGLQFLIQYYNGEERAKGNILERFSAQQFPDLHSELNLSSLELGDSALYFCASSGRTVYGYTFGSGTRLTVV.

The genes are TRBV2 and TRBJ1-2; 10 bases line up with TRBD1. CDR1 and CDR2 (germline): SNHLY, FYNNEI. V was pared by 7 bases and J by 7 bases, with 9 bases of the junction left unmatched. This CDR3 has 14 residues. CDR3 coding DNA: TGTGCCAGCAATTCCCCGGACAGGGGGGTTGGCTACACCTTC. Its protein product is CASNSPDRGVGYTF.

The chain has TRBV4-3 and TRBJ2-7, with TRBD1 matching 8 bases. Per the germline V gene, CDR1 is LGHNA and CDR2 is YSLEER. V dropped 5 bases and J dropped 6; count of bases not matched to a gene: 6. The length of the CDR3 is 13 residues. The DNA for the CDR3 is TGCGCCAGCAGCTCTATTCAGGGGGCCGAGCAGTACTTC. This encodes CASSSIQGAEQYF.

The V call is TRBV6-6, the J call TRBJ1-3; 9 bases agree with TRBD1. The CDR3 spans 14 residues. The V gene's germline CDR1 is MNHNY and CDR2 SVGAGI (reference sequence). Trimming took 5 bases from V and 1 from J; bases not matched to a gene: 0. In DNA, the CDR3 is TGTGCCAGCAGTGGGACAGGGTCTGGAAACACCATATATTTT. Its protein product is CASSGTGSGNTIYF.

V and J are TRBV5-1 and TRBJ1-3, with 8 bases matching TRBD1. Germline CDR1 SGHRS, CDR2 YFSETQ. V shed 4 bases and J 0 bases; nucleotides not matched to a gene: 3. The CDR3 has 15 residues. CDR3 in DNA: TGCGCCAGCAGCGTGACAGGGGACTCTGGAAACACCATATATTTT. Translating gives CASSVTGDSGNTIYF. The whole variable domain, filled in from reference TRBV5-1 and TRBJ1-3, reads KAGVTQTPRYLIKTRGQQVTLSCSPISGHRSVSWYQQTPGQGLQFLFEYFSETQRNKGNFPGRFSGRQFSNSRSEMNVSTLELGDSALYLCASSVTGDSGNTIYFGEGSWLTVV.

The chain is built from TRBV28 and TRBJ1-2, with 7 bases matching TRBD1. Per germline, CDR1 MDHEN and CDR2 SYDVKM. The CDR3 runs 14 residues. Trimming took 3 bases from V and 4 from J; bases not matched to a gene: 5. The CDR3 bases are TGTGCCAGCAGTTTCGCCGGGACAGCCTATGGCTACACCTTC. Protein product: CASSFAGTAYGYTF.

V usage is TRBV7-2 and J usage is TRBJ1-1; D remains unclear. V lost 4 bases and J 2 bases, leaving 8 bases between the germline ends. The CDR3 length is 13 residues. Per germline, CDR1 SGHTA and CDR2 FQGNSA. CDR3 nucleotide sequence: TGTGCCAGCAGCTCACAGAGTAACACTGAAGCTTTCTTT. Its translation is CASSSQSNTEAFF.

The chain recombines TRBV25-1 with TRBJ2-3; the D gene is possibly TRBD2 (5 bases). Germline V gene data show CDR1 as MGHDK and CDR2 as SYGVNS. The CDR3 sequence is 14 residues long. V lost 7 bases and J 3 bases, leaving 14 bases between the germline ends. Here the CDR3 DNA reads TGTGCCAGCATGGCGGGCTGGTCGACAGATACGCAGTATTTT. Translated: CASMAGWSTDTQYF.